This T cell receptor beta chain was sequenced during a study of cytomegalovirus exposure and HLA in healthy donors. Findings of the study overall: Researchers reported that a few CMV-associated chains were confirmed in vitro as CMV antigen-specific. According to an earlier analysis, most TCR beta V segments yielded productive rearrangements about 87% or about 30% of the time. According to the study, 150 to 200 TCR beta chains were cytomegalovirus-associated.

Concerning this clone itself: Antigen unknown.

Donors likely had unrecorded immune exposures despite being nominally healthy when sampled. PCR amplification relied on 60 Vbeta primers (plus 13 Jbeta primers). The repertoire was sequenced with immunoSEQ multiplex PCR; TCRdb's copy has only in-frame clones and lacks some. The table includes some 100,000 clones, approximately 80% detected once. With 2 bases clipped from V and 10 bases from J, the junction kept 17 bases outside the gene matches. The CDR3 is 17 residues long. The germline CDR1 and CDR2 sequences are MGHRA and YSYEKL. This receptor was identified in a woman between 18 and 29 years old in good health and CMV-seronegative. The sample taken for sequencing was PBMCs. The chain recombines TRBV4-1 with TRBJ1-5; 7 bases are a match to TRBD1. CDR3 sequence reads: CASSQHISGTAINPQHF. In DNA, the CDR3 is TGCGCCAGCAGCCAACATATTTCCGGGACAGCCATCAACCCCCAGCATTTT.